Listed here are 11 T cell receptor beta chains from one sample, sequenced in a study of T cells of healthy individuals. One entry per CDR3 protein, called by TCRdb with MiXCR from the 5' RACE reads. The sample has approximately 52,000 distinct CDR3 sequences; roughly 15% are singletons. The receptors stem from a human donor in good health.

The table lists this clonotype with a few counts. The genes are TRBV30 and TRBJ1-5; TRBD1 matches at 12 bases. V lost 0 bases, J lost 4 bases, and 10 bases stayed unmatched. The CDR3 is 18 amino acids. Germline V gene sequence: CDR1 GTSNPN, CDR2 SVGIG (reference sequence). Here the CDR3 reads CAWSVGTGGGFGNQPQHF. The CDR3 DNA is TGTGCCTGGAGTGTAGGGACAGGGGGCGGCTTCGGTAATCAGCCCCAGCATTTT. The entire variable domain, with the rest obtained from reference TRBV30 and TRBJ1-5, is as follows: SQTIHQWPATLVQPVGSPLSLECTVEGTSNPNLYWYRQAAGRGLQLLFYSVGIGQISSEVPQNLSASRPQDRQFILSSKKLLLSDSGFYLCAWSVGTGGGFGNQPQHFGDGTRLSIL.

J is TRBJ1-1 and V is TRBV5-5; D is ambiguous. CDR1 and CDR2 from the germline V gene are SGHKS and YYEKEE (reference sequence). The CDR3 consists of 15 residues. Trimming removed 4 bases at V and 0 bases at J, with 13 bases between. The CDR3 DNA reads as TGTGCCAGCAGCCCCCTCCTGGTCGTGAACACTGAAGCTTTCTTT. Its protein product is CASSPLLVVNTEAFF. Variable domain in full (rest from reference TRBV5-5 and TRBJ1-1): DAGVTQSPTHLIKTRGQQVTLRCSPISGHKSVSWYQQVLGQGPQFIFQYYEKEERGRGNFPDRFSARQFPNYSSELNVNALLLGDSALYLCASSPLLVVNTEAFFGQGTRLTVV.

This clonotype was observed many times. The gene calls are TRBV9 and TRBJ2-2, with D unclear. From germline, CDR1 is SGDLS and CDR2 YYNGEE. CDR3 length equals 13 residues. With 4 bases removed from V and 11 bases from J, the gap between germline ends came to 15 bases. The CDR3 nucleotides read TGTGCCAGCAGCCCCCGGCGGACCGAAGAGCTGTTTTTT. Translating gives CASSPRRTEELFF.

The V call is TRBV3-1, the J call TRBJ2-3, with D maybe TRBD1 (6 bases). The CDR3 has 16 residues. Germline values: CDR1 LGHDT, CDR2 YNNKEL (reference sequence). Trimming shortened V by 1 base and J by 4 bases, and 15 bases separated the two germline ends. The CDR3 nucleotides are TGTGCCAGCAGCCAAGGAGGACAGAGTCTGCCAGATACGCAGTATTTT. Translated, it gives CASSQGGQSLPDTQYF.

This clonotype was seen a handful of times. The chain has TRBV6-2 or TRBV6-3 and TRBJ2-2, with D possibly TRBD1 on 7 matching bases. The CDR3 runs 15 residues. Trimming left V 5 bases short and J 5 bases short, with 15 bases between. Germline lookup yields CDR1 MNHEY and CDR2 SVGEGT. The CDR3 is CASSRRQGGTGELFF. CDR3 sequence (DNA): TGTGCCAGCAGTCGACGACAGGGAGGTACCGGGGAGCTGTTTTTT.

This clonotype was seen ten or more times. The V gene is TRBV30, the J gene TRBJ2-7; 12 nucleotides line up with TRBD2. The germline V gene has CDR1 GTSNPN and CDR2 SVGIG (reference sequence). With V trimmed by 3 bases and J by 4 bases, 4 bases remained unmatched. The CDR3 length is 14 residues. The CDR3 region is CAWSATSGRYEQYF. Written as DNA, the CDR3 is TGTGCCTGGAGCGCAACTAGCGGGAGGTACGAGCAGTACTTC.

This clonotype showed up many times. The chain employs TRBV7-8 and TRBJ1-3; D may be TRBD1 (5 bases). The germline CDR1 and CDR2 sequences are SGHVS and FQNEAQ. The CDR3 loop spans 15 amino acids. The V end was cut by 2 bases, the J end by 2 bases, with 10 bases between. The CDR3, as DNA: TGTGCCAGCAGCTTAACAAGGGGCACTGGAAACACCATATATTTT. Its translation: CASSLTRGTGNTIYF.

This clonotype was observed many times. This chain connects TRBV6-6 to TRBJ1-5, with TRBD1 matching 7 bases. This CDR3 comprises 16 residues. In germline, CDR1 is MNHNY, CDR2 SVGAGI (reference sequence). V was pared by 6 bases and J by 8 bases, with 16 bases of the junction left unmatched. The CDR3 spells CASSHGSTGFVEPQHF. CDR3 nucleotide sequence: TGTGCCAGCAGCCACGGATCGACAGGGTTCGTCGAGCCCCAGCATTTT.

The chain employs TRBV20-1 and TRBJ2-4; D not certain. Deletions cut 1 base from V and 0 bases from J, with 7 bases between. The germline V gene has CDR1 DFQATT and CDR2 SNEGSKA (reference sequence). The CDR3 loop spans 14 amino acids. The CDR3 sequence: CSARAGVAKNIQYF. The CDR3, as DNA: TGCAGTGCTAGAGCCGGTGTAGCCAAAAACATTCAGTACTTC.

This rearrangement joins TRBV27 to TRBJ1-6; D is possibly TRBD1 (5 bases). CDR1 and CDR2 (germline): MNHEY, SMNVEV (reference sequence). This CDR3 is 14 amino acids long. Trimming pared 1 base from V and 7 bases from J, leaving 8 bases between. The CDR3 sequence is CASSLYRNNSPLHF. The CDR3 nucleotides read TGTGCCAGCAGTTTATACAGGAACAATTCACCCCTCCACTTT.

This clonotype has a count of ten or more. This chain joins TRBV20-1 and TRBJ2-7; possibly TRBD1 for D (6 bases). This CDR3 contains 13 residues. Germline V gives CDR1 DFQATT, CDR2 SNEGSKA (reference sequence). V lost 2 bases, J lost 2 bases, and 10 bases lay in between. This CDR3 reads CSARLDSPYEQYF. CDR3 DNA sequence: TGCAGTGCTAGACTGGACAGCCCCTACGAGCAGTACTTC.